This T cell receptor (beta chain) was captured in a study of spatial heterogeneity in lung cancer. Whole-study results and caveats: Expanded intratumoral alpha and beta TCR counts tracked tumor mutation counts.

Ten or more counts support this clonotype. Its antigen is unknown. On each TCR cDNA molecule, a unique molecular identifier was present. One entry per CDR3 protein results from TCRdb running MiXCR on the 5' RACE reads. The sample has about 3,900 distinct CDR3 sequences; roughly 4% are singletons. Trimming took 9 bases from V and 5 from J; bases not matched to a gene: 13. This CDR3 comprises 18 residues. Stated time point: sample taken at primary tumor resection. From tumor, nontumor lung or frozen PBMC, whole RNA was taken unsorted for sequencing. The clonotype originates from a male donor with early-stage non-small cell lung cancer. Specimen: lung tumor tissue, collected at surgery. J is TRBJ2-1 and V is TRBV12-3 or TRBV12-4; TRBD2 matches at 16 bases. The CDR3 here is CASDMGLAGGPTHNEQFF. The CDR3 coding sequence is TGTGCCAGTGACATGGGACTAGCGGGAGGGCCCACCCACAATGAGCAGTTCTTC.